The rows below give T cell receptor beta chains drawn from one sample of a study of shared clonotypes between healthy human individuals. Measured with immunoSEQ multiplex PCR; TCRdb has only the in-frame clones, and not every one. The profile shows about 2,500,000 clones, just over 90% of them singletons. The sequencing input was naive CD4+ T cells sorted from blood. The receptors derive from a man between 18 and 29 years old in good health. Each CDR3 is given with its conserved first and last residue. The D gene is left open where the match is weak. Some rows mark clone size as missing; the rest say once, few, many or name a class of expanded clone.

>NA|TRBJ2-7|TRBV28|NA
TGTGCCAGCAGTCGATCCTACGAGCAGTACTTC
CASSRSYEQYF
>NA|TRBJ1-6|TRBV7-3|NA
TGTGCCAGCAGCTTCGGACCTGACTATAATTCACCCCTCCACTTT
CASSFGPDYNSPLHF
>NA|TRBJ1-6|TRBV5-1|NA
TGCGCCAGCAGCCCCCTCTCGGACACTTCTTTCCCCCTCCACTTT
CASSPLSDTSFPLHF
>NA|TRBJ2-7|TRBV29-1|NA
TGCAGCGTTCTGGCAGGGAGTTTTTACGAGCAGTACTTC
CSVLAGSFYEQYF
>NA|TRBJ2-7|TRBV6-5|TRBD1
TGTGCCAGCAGTTACTTTCGGACAGGATCCTACGAGCAGTACTTC
CASSYFRTGSYEQYF
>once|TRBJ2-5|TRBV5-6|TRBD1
TGTGCCAGCAGCTTGGGGACAGGGAGTAATGGGGAGACCCAGTACTTC
CASSLGTGSNGETQYF
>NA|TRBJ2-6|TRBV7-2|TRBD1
TGTGCCAGCAGCCCCACAGGGGGGACTGGGGCCAACGTCCTGACTTTC
CASSPTGGTGANVLTF
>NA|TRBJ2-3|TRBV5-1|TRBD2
TGCGCCAGCAGTATAGCGGGAGCCCCAGATACGCAGTATTTT
CASSIAGAPDTQYF
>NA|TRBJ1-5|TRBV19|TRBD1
TGTGCCAGTAGTATAGATGGGACAGGGGTGCAGCCCCAGCATTTT
CASSIDGTGVQPQHF
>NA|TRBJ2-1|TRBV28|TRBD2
TGTGCCAGCAGGCCCGAAGGACTAGCGTTATTATACAATGAGCAGTTCTTC
CASRPEGLALLYNEQFF
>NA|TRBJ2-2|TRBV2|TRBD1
TGTGCCAGCAGGGACAGGGGTTCCACCGGGGAGCTGTTTTTT
CASRDRGSTGELFF
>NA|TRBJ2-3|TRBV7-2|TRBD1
TGTGCCAGCAGCTTTGACAGGGGGGGCACAGATACGCAGTATTTT
CASSFDRGGTDTQYF
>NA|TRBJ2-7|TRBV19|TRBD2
TGTGCCAGTAGTGTCGCTAGCGGGAGCCCCTACGAGCAGTACTTC
CASSVASGSPYEQYF
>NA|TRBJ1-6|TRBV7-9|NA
TGTGCCAGCAGCTTAGCCACAGGTGGGACGGGGAATTCACCCCTCCACTTT
CASSLATGGTGNSPLHF
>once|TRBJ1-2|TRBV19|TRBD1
TGTGCCAGTTCCGGACAGGCCAACTATGGCTACACCTTC
CASSGQANYGYTF
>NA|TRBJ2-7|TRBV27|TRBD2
TGTGCCAGCAGTCCCCGCGGGAGCTCCAGTGAGCAGTACTTC
CASSPRGSSSEQYF
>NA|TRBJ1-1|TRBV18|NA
TGTGCCAGCTCACCAGGGCTATTGAACACTGAAGCTTTCTTT
CASSPGLLNTEAFF
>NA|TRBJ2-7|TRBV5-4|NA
TGTGCCAGCAGCACGGACAGCTACGAGCAGTACTTC
CASSTDSYEQYF
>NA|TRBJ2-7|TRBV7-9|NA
TGTGCCAGCAGCCCAGGACAGCAAACCTACGAGCAGTACTTC
CASSPGQQTYEQYF
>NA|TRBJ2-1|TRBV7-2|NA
TGTGCCAGCAGCTTAGGTAGGAGCCCAAACAATGAGCAGTTCTTC
CASSLGRSPNNEQFF
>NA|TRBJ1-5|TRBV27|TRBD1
TGTGCCAGCAGTTTAAAGGCAGGGGGGGAATATCCCCAGCATTTT
CASSLKAGGEYPQHF
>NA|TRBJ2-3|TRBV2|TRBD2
TGTGCCAGCAGAGGTAGCGGGAGGGGAGATACGCAGTATTTT
CASRGSGRGDTQYF
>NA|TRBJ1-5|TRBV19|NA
TGTGCCAGTACGCCGGGGGGTAGTCAGCCCCAGCATTTT
CASTPGGSQPQHF
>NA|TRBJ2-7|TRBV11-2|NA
TGTGCCAGCAGCTTAGGGATGGCGGGGAGCGAGCAGTACTTC
CASSLGMAGSEQYF
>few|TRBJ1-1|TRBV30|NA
TGTGCCTGGCGGGACGGCATGAACACTGAAGCTTTCTTT
CAWRDGMNTEAFF
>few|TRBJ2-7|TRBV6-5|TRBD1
TGTGCCAGCAGTAAGACAGGGGGCTCCTACGAGCAGTACTTC
CASSKTGGSYEQYF
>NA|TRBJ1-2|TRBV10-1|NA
TGCGCCACCCTTCCTCTGGGGGCCTATGGCTACACCTTC
CATLPLGAYGYTF
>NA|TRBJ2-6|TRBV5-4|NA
TGTGCCAGCAGCTTTGGAGAGTCTGGGGCCAACGTCCTGACTTTC
CASSFGESGANVLTF
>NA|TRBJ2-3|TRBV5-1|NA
TGCGCCAGCAGCTCGGGGGACACAGATACGCAGTATTTT
CASSSGDTDTQYF
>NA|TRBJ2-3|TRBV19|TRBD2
TGTGCCAGTAGTATGAAGGCCACTAGCGGGAGGGACACAGATACGCAGTATTTT
CASSMKATSGRDTDTQYF
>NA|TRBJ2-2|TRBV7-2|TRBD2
TGTGCCAGCAGCCTAGGAGGACTAGCGGGAGGCCGGGAGCTGTTTTTT
CASSLGGLAGGRELFF
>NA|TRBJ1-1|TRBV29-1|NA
TGCAGCGCCGAATTGGGGGTCCCCGTGGAAGCTTTCTTT
CSAELGVPVEAFF
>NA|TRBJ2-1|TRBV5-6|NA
TGTGCCAGCAGCTTGGGTTGGGGTGAGCAGTTCTTC
CASSLGWGEQFF
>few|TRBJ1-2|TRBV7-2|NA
TGTGCCAGCAGCCCACGGGGCGGCTATGGCTACACCTTC
CASSPRGGYGYTF
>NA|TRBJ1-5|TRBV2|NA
TGTGCCACCGATGTGGAGGGGTTTAGCAATCAGCCCCAGCATTTT
CATDVEGFSNQPQHF
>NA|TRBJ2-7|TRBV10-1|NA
TGCGCCAGCAGTGAGTCGGGACACACCATCTCCTACGAGCAGTACTTC
CASSESGHTISYEQYF
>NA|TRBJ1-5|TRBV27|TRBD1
TGTGCCAGCAGTCCGACAGGGGCCCCATTCAATCAGCCCCAGCATTTT
CASSPTGAPFNQPQHF
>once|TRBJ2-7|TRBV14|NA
TGTGCCAGCAGCGGTCGGGACAACTCCTACGAGCAGTACTTC
CASSGRDNSYEQYF
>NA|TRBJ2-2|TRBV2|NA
TGTGCCAGCAGTTTCCCGGGACATACCTTTATTGGCACCGGGGAGCTGTTTTTT
CASSFPGHTFIGTGELFF
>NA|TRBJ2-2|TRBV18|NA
TGTGCCAGCTCACCACTCGCCAGCGGAGCGAACACCGGGGAGCTGTTTTTT
CASSPLASGANTGELFF
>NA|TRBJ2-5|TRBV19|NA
TGTGCCAGTAGTATACAAATTAGGGAGACCCAGTACTTC
CASSIQIRETQYF
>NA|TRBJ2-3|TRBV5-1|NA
TGCGCCAGCAGCTTCCAGCTCACAGATACGCAGTATTTT
CASSFQLTDTQYF
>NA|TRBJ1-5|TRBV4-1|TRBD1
TGCGCCAGCAGCCAAGAGGGACAGCTTTATCAGCCCCAGCATTTT
CASSQEGQLYQPQHF
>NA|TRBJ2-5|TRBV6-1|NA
TGTGCCAGCAGTAGAGGGACCACGGAGACCCAGTACTTC
CASSRGTTETQYF
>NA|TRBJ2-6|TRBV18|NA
TGTGCCAGCTCACCACGGGAGGAAGGTAGGGTCCTGACTTTC
CASSPREEGRVLTF
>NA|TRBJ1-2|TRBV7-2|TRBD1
TGTGCCAGCAGGCTCGGGACAGGGAACTATGGCTACACCTTC
CASRLGTGNYGYTF
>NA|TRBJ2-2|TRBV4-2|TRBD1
TGTGCCAGCAGCCGGACAGGGGGAGATACCGGGGAGCTGTTTTTT
CASSRTGGDTGELFF
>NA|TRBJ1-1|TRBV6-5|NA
TGTGCCAGCAGTCTAAGGGGGAACACTGAAGCTTTCTTT
CASSLRGNTEAFF